This T cell receptor beta chain derives from a study of blood T cell repertoires in COVID-19. Seattle patients were enrolled during active infection and followed longitudinally. Study processing details: Researchers report that nucleated cell counts were estimated from reference gene primer amplification. Libraries were prepared by immunoSEQ multiplex PCR; TCRdb keeps only in-frame clonotypes and omits some of them. The D gene and trimming were derived from the DNA, and the V and J assignments and clone size from that table. The sample lists about 130,000 clones, approximately 90% occurring once. The length of the CDR3 is 14 residues. Germline CDR1 and CDR2: LGHDT and YNNKEL (reference sequence). Trimming removed 0 bases at V and 8 bases at J, with 10 bases between.

The genes are TRBV3-1 (or the pseudogene TRBV3-2) and TRBJ1-4; no clear D. The sequence came from a man aged 50 to 59 with COVID-19, enrolled during active disease. Sequenced input: peripheral blood. The CDR3 DNA is TGTGCCAGCAGCCAAGATGACTTGAGAGAAAAACTGTTTTTT. This codes for CASSQDDLREKLFF.